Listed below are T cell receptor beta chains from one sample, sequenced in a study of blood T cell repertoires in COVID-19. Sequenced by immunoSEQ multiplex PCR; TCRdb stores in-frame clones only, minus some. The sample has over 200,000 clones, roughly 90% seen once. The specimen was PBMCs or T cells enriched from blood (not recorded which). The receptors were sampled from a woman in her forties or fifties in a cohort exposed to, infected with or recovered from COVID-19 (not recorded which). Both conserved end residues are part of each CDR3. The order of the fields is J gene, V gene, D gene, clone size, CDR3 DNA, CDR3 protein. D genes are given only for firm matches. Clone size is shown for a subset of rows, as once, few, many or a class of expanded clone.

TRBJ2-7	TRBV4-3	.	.	TGCGCCAGCAGCCAATATACCGGGGATTACTACGAGCAGTACTTC	CASSQYTGDYYEQYF
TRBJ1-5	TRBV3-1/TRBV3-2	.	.	TGTGCCAGCAGCCTTAGGGGGGGGAACGGGCCCCAGCATTTT	CASSLRGGNGPQHF
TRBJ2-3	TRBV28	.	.	TGTGCCAGCAGTTCAGGGGCCACAGATACGCAGTATTTT	CASSSGATDTQYF
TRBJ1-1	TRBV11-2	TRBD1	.	TGTGCCAGCAGCCGGGACAGGGGCTTGAGCACTGAAGCTTTCTTT	CASSRDRGLSTEAFF
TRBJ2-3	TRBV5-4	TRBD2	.	TGTGCCAGCAGTGCGACTAGCGGGGGCCTTCTAAGCGTTGGTACGCAGTATTTT	CASSATSGGLLSVGTQYF
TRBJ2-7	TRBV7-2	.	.	TGTGCCAGCAGCTTATGGGCGGGGGAGCAGTACTTC	CASSLWAGEQYF
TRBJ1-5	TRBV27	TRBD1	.	TGTGCCAGCAGAACAGGGGGCGGGGGGTTTCGCAATCAGCCCCAGCATTTT	CASRTGGGGFRNQPQHF
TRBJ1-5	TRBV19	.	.	TGTGCCAGTAGCGTGGGGCAGGCGAATCAGCCCCAGCATTTT	CASSVGQANQPQHF
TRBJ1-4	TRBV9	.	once	TGTGCCAGCAGCGTAGATACGGGCGGGGCTAATGAAAAACTGTTTTTT	CASSVDTGGANEKLFF
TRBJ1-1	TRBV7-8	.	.	TGTGCCAGCAGTCTCCCCTCCAGGGGGAACACTGAAGCTTTCTTT	CASSLPSRGNTEAFF
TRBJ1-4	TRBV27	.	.	TGTGCCAGCAGTGGGCCAGGGGAAAAACTGTTTTTT	CASSGPGEKLFF
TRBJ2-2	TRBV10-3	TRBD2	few	TGTGCCATCAGACCGGGACTAGAGAACACCGGGGAGCTGTTTTTT	CAIRPGLENTGELFF
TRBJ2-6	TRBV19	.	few	TGTGCCAGTAGTATAATGGTCCTCGGACAGCCCTCCTCTGGGGCCAACGTCCTGACTTTC	CASSIMVLGQPSSGANVLTF
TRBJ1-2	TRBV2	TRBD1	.	TGTGCCAGCAGACGACAGGGGCTTTACTATGGCTACACCTTC	CASRRQGLYYGYTF
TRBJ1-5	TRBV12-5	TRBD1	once	TGTGCTAGTGGTCAAGAGTTAACCGGGACAGAACTTTATAGCAATCAGCCCCAGCATTTT	CASGQELTGTELYSNQPQHF
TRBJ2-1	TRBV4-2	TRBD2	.	TGTGCCAGCAGCCAAGCGGGGGGGATCTACAATGAGCAGTTCTTC	CASSQAGGIYNEQFF
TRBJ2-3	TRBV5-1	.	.	TGCGCCAGCAGCTTGGTCGTCTCCCAGAGCACAGATACGCAGTATTTT	CASSLVVSQSTDTQYF
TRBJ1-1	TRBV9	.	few	TGTGCCAGCAGCGTAGATCAGGGCAGGGGAACTGAAGCTTTCTTT	CASSVDQGRGTEAFF
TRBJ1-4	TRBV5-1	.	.	TGCGCCAGCAGCTCACAGAGTGCAACTAATGAAAAACTGTTTTTT	CASSSQSATNEKLFF
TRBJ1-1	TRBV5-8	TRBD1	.	TGTGCCAGCAGCTGGGACAGGAACACTGAAGCTTTCTTT	CASSWDRNTEAFF
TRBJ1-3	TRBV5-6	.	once	TGTGCCAGCAGCTTGGTAAGCCCTGGAAACACCATATATTTT	CASSLVSPGNTIYF
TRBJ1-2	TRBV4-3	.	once	TGCGCCAGCAGCCAAGATCGACAGAACACTAACTATGGCTACACCTTC	CASSQDRQNTNYGYTF
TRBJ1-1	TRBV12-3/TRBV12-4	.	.	TGTGCCAGCAGTCTACGGGGGGTATCTGAAGCTTTCTTT	CASSLRGVSEAFF
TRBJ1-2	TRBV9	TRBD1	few	TGTGCCAGCAGCGCTCAGAGCCGGGACAGGGTGGGCGGCTACACCTTC	CASSAQSRDRVGGYTF
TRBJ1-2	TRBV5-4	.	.	TGTGCCAGCAGCTTGGGGCAGAACTATGGCTACACCTTC	CASSLGQNYGYTF
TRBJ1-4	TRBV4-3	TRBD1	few	TGCGCCAGCAGCCATGACAGGGAGCGTGAAAAACTGTTTTTT	CASSHDREREKLFF
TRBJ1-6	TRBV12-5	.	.	TGTGCTAGTACGGGGACGTGGCGGGGTTCACCCCTCCACTTT	CASTGTWRGSPLHF
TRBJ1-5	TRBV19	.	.	TGTGCCTCAACCCCCAGGGATCCCAATCAGCCCCAGCATTTT	CASTPRDPNQPQHF
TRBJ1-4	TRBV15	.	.	TGTGCCACCAGCAGCGGGGATGCAACTAATGAAAAACTGTTTTTT	CATSSGDATNEKLFF
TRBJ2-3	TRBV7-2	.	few	TGTGCCAGCAGCTACTCCGGGACTCATCCGGGGGGCACAGATACGCAGTATTTT	CASSYSGTHPGGTDTQYF
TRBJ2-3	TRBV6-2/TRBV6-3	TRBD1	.	TGTGCCAGCAGTTTTCAGGGGGTAGATACGCAGTATTTT	CASSFQGVDTQYF
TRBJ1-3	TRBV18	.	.	TGTGCCAGCTCCCCGTCAGGGCTACGCTCTGGAAACACCATATATTTT	CASSPSGLRSGNTIYF
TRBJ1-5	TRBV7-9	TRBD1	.	TGTGCCAGCAGCTCAACAGGGGGAGGCAATCAGCCCCAGCATTTT	CASSSTGGGNQPQHF
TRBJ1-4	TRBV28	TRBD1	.	TGTGCCAGCAGCCAACGGACAGGGGGCAGCGAAAAACTGTTTTTT	CASSQRTGGSEKLFF
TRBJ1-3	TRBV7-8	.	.	TGTGCCAGCAGCTCGGGGGGCGGACGGAGCTCTGGAAACACCATATATTTT	CASSSGGGRSSGNTIYF
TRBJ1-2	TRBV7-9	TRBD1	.	TGTGCCAGCAGCTTCGGACAGGGAGGTAACTATGGCTACACCTTC	CASSFGQGGNYGYTF
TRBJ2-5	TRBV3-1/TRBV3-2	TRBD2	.	TGTGCCAGCAGCCTACTAGCGGTGGAGGAGACCCAGTACTTC	CASSLLAVEETQYF
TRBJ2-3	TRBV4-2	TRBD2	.	TGTGCCAGCAGACCCGCTAGCGGGGGGGCGGGGGATACGCAGTATTTT	CASRPASGGAGDTQYF
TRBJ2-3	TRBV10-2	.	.	TGCGCCAGCAGTGACACTATCACAGATACGCAGTATTTT	CASSDTITDTQYF
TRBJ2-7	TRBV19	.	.	TGTGCCAGTAGTATAATCGACAGCTACGAGCAGTACTTC	CASSIIDSYEQYF
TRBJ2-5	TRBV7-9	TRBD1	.	TGTGCCAGCAGCCCCGGGACAGGGGGAGAAGAGACCCAGTACTTC	CASSPGTGGEETQYF
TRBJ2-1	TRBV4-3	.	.	TGCGCCAGCAGCCACATTTATAGAGCGACGGATCTCTCCTACAATGAGCAGTTCTTC	CASSHIYRATDLSYNEQFF
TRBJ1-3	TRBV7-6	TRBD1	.	TGTGCCAGCAGCTTAGCGGCAGGGGGATATGGAAACACCATATATTTT	CASSLAAGGYGNTIYF
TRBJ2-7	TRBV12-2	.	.	TGTGCAAGTCGCTTGCGGGGGCCCCCCTACGAGCAGTACTTC	CASRLRGPPYEQYF
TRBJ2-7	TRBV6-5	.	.	TGTGCCAGCAGTTACTCGTCCCCGGACTTCTACGAGCAGTACTTC	CASSYSSPDFYEQYF
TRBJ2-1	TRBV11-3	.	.	TGTGCCAGCAGCCCGGGGACTTCTAACAATGAGCAGTTCTTC	CASSPGTSNNEQFF
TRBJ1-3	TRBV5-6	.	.	TGTGCCAGCAGCCCCGGGGGTATAAACACCATATATTTT	CASSPGGINTIYF
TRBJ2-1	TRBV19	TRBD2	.	TGTGCCAGTAGTATACGCGCTAGCGGGGGGGCTCTATCCTACAATGAGCAGTTCTTC	CASSIRASGGALSYNEQFF
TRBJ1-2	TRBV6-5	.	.	TGTGCCAGCAGTTACGGCACCAACTATGGCTACACCTTC	CASSYGTNYGYTF
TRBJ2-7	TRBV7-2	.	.	TGTGCCAGCAGCCCCCCCGGGGGAACCTACGAGCAGTACTTC	CASSPPGGTYEQYF
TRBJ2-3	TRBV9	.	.	TGTGCCAGCAGCGTAGGGCTAGAGCTCACAGATACGCAGTATTTT	CASSVGLELTDTQYF
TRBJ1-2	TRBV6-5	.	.	TGTGCCAGCAGCCCGGTTGTGTCGCAGGGGCAAGGCTACACCTTC	CASSPVVSQGQGYTF
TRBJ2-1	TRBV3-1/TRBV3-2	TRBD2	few	TGTGCCAGCAGCCCCGGACTAGCGGGGAAAAATGAGCAGTTCTTC	CASSPGLAGKNEQFF